This TCR beta chain was identified in a study of T-cell memory formation after mild COVID-19. Trimming pared 8 bases from V and 3 bases from J, leaving 5 bases between. Germline CDR1 reads SNHLY; CDR2 reads FYNNEI. The CDR3 covers 11 residues. Study outcomes and limitations: Contracting clones, day 15 to 85, had balanced CD4/CD8, and later expanders favored CD4+. CD4+ clones that contracted lay mainly in CM and EM; CD8+ ones lay in EMRA.

Each CDR3 protein is one row after TCRdb ran MiXCR on the 5' RACE reads. The table includes some 280,000 distinct CDR3 sequences, about a sixth detected once. A note on this clonotype: Antigen specificity is unknown.

V usage is TRBV2 and J usage is TRBJ2-1; no clear D gene. The sequence was obtained from a man between 18 and 29 years old who had mild COVID-19 (a few samples of this study predate the infection). Cell type and time point are not known. What was sequenced was PBMCs or a T cell subset sorted from them (not recorded which). The CDR3 nucleotides read TGTGCCAGCTGCGTCTACAATGAGCAGTTCTTC. This codes for CASCVYNEQFF.